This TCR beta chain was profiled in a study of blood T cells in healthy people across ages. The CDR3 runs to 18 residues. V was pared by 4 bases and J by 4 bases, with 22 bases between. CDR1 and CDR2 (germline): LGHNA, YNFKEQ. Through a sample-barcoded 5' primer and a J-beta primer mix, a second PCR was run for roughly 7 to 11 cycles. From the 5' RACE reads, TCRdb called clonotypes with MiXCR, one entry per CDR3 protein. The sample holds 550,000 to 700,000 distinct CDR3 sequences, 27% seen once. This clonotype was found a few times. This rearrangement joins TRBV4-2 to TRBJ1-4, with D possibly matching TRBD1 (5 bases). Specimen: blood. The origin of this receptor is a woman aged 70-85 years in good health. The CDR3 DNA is TGTGCCAGCAGCCGGGGACGGATATTTGGAGCGAGTAATGAAAAACTGTTTTTT. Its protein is CASSRGRIFGASNEKLFF.